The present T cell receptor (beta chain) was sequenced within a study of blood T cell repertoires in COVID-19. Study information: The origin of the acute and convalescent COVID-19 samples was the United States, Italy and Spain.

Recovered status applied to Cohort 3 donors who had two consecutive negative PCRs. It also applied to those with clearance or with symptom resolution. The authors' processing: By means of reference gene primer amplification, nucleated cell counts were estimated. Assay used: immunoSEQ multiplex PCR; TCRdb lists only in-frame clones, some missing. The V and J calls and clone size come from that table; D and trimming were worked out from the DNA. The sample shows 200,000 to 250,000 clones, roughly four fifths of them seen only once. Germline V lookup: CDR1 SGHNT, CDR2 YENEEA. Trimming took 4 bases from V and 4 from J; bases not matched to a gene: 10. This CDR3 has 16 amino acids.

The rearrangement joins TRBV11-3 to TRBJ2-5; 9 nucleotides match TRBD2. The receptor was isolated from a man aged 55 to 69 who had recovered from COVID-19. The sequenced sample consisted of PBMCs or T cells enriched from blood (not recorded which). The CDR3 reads CASSSRGGAVGETQYF. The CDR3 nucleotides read TGTGCCAGCAGCTCCCGCGGGGGGGCAGTGGGAGAGACCCAGTACTTC.